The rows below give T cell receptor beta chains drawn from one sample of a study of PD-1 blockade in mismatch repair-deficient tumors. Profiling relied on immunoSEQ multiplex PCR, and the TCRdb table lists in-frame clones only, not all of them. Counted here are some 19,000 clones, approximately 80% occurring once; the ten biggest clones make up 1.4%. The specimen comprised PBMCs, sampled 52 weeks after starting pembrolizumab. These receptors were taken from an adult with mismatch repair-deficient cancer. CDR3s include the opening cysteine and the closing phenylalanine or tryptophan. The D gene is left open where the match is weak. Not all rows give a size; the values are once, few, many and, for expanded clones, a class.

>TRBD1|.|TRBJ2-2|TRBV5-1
TGCGCCAGCAGCTCCGGGGGACAGGGTTGGACCGGGGAGCTGTTTTTT
CASSSGGQGWTGELFF
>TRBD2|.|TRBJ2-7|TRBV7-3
TGTGCCAGCAGCCGAAATCCGGGACTAGCGGGAGAGCAGTACTTC
CASSRNPGLAGEQYF
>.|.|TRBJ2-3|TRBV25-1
TGTGCCAGCAGTGCGCCGGGAGCGACAGATACGCAGTATTTT
CASSAPGATDTQYF
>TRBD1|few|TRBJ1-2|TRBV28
TGTGCCAGCAGTTTAAGACAGGGCCTATGGAAAAACGGCTACACCTTC
CASSLRQGLWKNGYTF
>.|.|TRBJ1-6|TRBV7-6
TGTGCCAGCAGCTTGGCAATCTCAAACAATTCACCCCTCCACTTT
CASSLAISNNSPLHF
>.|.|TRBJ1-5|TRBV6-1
TGTGCCAGCAGCCCTCGGGGGTTTCAGCCCCAGCATTTT
CASSPRGFQPQHF
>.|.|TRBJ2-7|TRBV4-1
TGCGCCAGCAGCCGATCGATCGCCGAGACAATCCACGAGCAGTACTTC
CASSRSIAETIHEQYF
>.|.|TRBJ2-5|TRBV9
TGTGCCAGCAGCGTAGGGGGCCTCCAAGAGACCCAGTACTTC
CASSVGGLQETQYF
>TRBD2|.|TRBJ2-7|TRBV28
TGTGCCATCGGGAGGAACGAGCAGTACTTC
CAIGRNEQYF
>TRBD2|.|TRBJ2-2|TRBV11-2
TGTGCCAGCAGCTCAGGACTAGCGGGAGGAACCGGGGAGCTGTTTTTT
CASSSGLAGGTGELFF
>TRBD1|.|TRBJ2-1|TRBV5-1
TGCGCCAGCAGCTTCCGGCTCGACAGGGGAGGTGAGCAGTTCTTC
CASSFRLDRGGEQFF
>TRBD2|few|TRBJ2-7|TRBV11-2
TGTGCCAGCAGCTTAGTAGCTAGCGGGAGGGCCTCCGAGCAGTACTTC
CASSLVASGRASEQYF
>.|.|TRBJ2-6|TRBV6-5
TGTGCCAGCAAGCGTACAGGGTCAGGGGCCAACGTCCTGACTTTC
CASKRTGSGANVLTF
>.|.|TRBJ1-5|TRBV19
TGTGCCAGTAGCGAAAATAGGGGTCGACCCCAGCATTTT
CASSENRGRPQHF
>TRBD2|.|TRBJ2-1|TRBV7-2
TGTGCCAGCAGCTTAGAGTGGACTAGCGGGGGAAATGAGCAGTTCTTC
CASSLEWTSGGNEQFF
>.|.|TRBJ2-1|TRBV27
TGTGCCAGCAGTTTATTCGGGGAGAATGAGCAGTTCTTC
CASSLFGENEQFF
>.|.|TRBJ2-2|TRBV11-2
TGTGCCAGCAGCTTAGAAGCGTCGACGGGGGAGCTGTTTTTT
CASSLEASTGELFF
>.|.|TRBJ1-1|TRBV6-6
TGTGCCAGCAGCCCAGGGGCCGTGGGCACTGAAGCTTTCTTT
CASSPGAVGTEAFF
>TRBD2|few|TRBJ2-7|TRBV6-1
TGTGCCAGCAGTGAAGCGCTTAGGGGACTAGCCAACCCCGGATACGAGCAGTACTTC
CASSEALRGLANPGYEQYF
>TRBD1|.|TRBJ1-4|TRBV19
TGTGCCAGTAGTATCGGGGACAGGAATAATGAAAAACTGTTTTTT
CASSIGDRNNEKLFF
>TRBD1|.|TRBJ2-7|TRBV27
TGTGCCAGCAGATTTGGACAGGGAAGGAGCGAGCAGTACTTC
CASRFGQGRSEQYF
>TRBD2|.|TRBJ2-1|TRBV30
TGTGCCTGGACGGGGGGGTTAGGAAATGAGCAGTTCTTC
CAWTGGLGNEQFF
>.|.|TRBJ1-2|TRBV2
TGTGCCAGCAGTGGAGAACAGGTTGAGGGCTACACCTTC
CASSGEQVEGYTF
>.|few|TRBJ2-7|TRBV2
TGTGCCAGCGTGAGCGGGACAGGTTACGAGCAGTACTTC
CASVSGTGYEQYF
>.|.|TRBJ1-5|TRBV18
TGTGCCAGCTCATCTTCTTATTCGTGGGGCCCTACTATCAATCAGCCCCAGCATTTT
CASSSSYSWGPTINQPQHF